These 22 T cell receptor beta chains came from one sample sequenced in a study of beta chain features in type 1 diabetes. Study results and caveats: When Type 1 diabetes patients were examined, their TCRB CDR3s proved moderately but significantly shorter in all four CD4+ subsets.

Their antigen targets remain unknown. Reverse transcription of all isolated RNA meant that expressed TCRB transcripts were sequenced. TCRdb's table, derived via immunoSEQ multiplex PCR, lists solely in-frame clones and lacks some. The table includes around 16,000 clones, about 70% detected once. Sequenced input: stem cell memory CD4+ T cells from blood. These receptors all come from a young man with type 1 diabetes.

J is TRBJ2-1 and V is TRBV4-2, with 10 nucleotides matching TRBD2. This CDR3 region has 17 residues. V lost 0 bases, J lost 7 bases, and 9 bases stayed unmatched. Germline assignment: CDR1 LGHNA and CDR2 YNFKEQ. The CDR3 nucleotides are TGTGCCAGCAGCCAAGATGTGGCTAGCGGGGGCCGGAATGAGCAGTTCTTC. It translates to CASSQDVASGGRNEQFF.

CDR3 in amino acids: CASSSTFGATTEAFF. CDR3 coding DNA: TGTGCCAGCAGCTCTACCTTTGGGGCGACCACTGAAGCTTTCTTT. This chain links TRBV5-6 with TRBJ1-1; TRBD1 might be the D (5 bases). This CDR3 has 15 residues. The germline V gene has CDR1 SGHDT and CDR2 YYEEEE. The V end was cut by 3 bases, the J end by 4 bases, with 16 bases between. The whole variable domain, filled in from reference TRBV5-6 and TRBJ1-1, reads DAGVTQSPTHLIKTRGQQVTLRCSPKSGHDTVSWYQQALGQGPQFIFQYYEEEERQRGNFPDRFSGHQFPNYSSELNVNALLLGDSALYLCASSSTFGATTEAFFGQGTRLTVV.

This clone was seen a handful of times. The chain couples TRBV18 to TRBJ2-7; D gene unclear. Germline V gene lookup returns CDR1 KGHSH and CDR2 LQKENI. The CDR3 totals 14 residues. With 0 bases removed from V and 0 bases from J, the gap between germline ends came to 6 bases. CDR3: CASSPPSVSYEQYF. The CDR3 bases are TGTGCCAGCTCACCACCTTCCGTCTCCTACGAGCAGTACTTC.

The chain is built from TRBV29-1 and TRBJ2-5, with 7 bases lining up with TRBD1. The CDR3 contains 12 residues. CDR1 and CDR2 (germline): SQVTM, ANQGSEA. Trimming took 7 bases from V and 4 from J; bases not matched to a gene: 6. The CDR3, as DNA: TGCAGCGCTAAACAGGGGTCAGAGACCCAGTACTTC. Its protein is CSAKQGSETQYF.

V gene TRBV28 combines with J gene TRBJ2-1, with TRBD2 matching over 7 bases. J gave up 4 bases and V 7 bases, and 7 bases lay outside the gene matches. From germline, CDR1 is MDHEN and CDR2 SYDVKM. The CDR3 loop spans 14 amino acids. The CDR3 DNA reads as TGTGCCAGCATTAAGCGAGCGGGGTACAATGAGCAGTTCTTC. This encodes CASIKRAGYNEQFF.

V gene TRBV27 combines with J gene TRBJ2-3; unclear D gene. Germline assignment: CDR1 MNHEY and CDR2 SMNVEV (reference sequence). V lost 7 bases and J lost 1, with 15 bases in between. The CDR3 is 15 residues long. CDR3 protein: CASKYGLVGTDTQYF. The CDR3 DNA is TGTGCCAGCAAGTACGGGTTGGTGGGCACAGATACGCAGTATTTT.

This clone showed up just a few times. The chain combines TRBV7-2 with TRBJ2-1, with 8 bases matching TRBD2. CDR1 SGHTA and CDR2 FQGNSA come from the germline V gene. With V trimmed by 6 bases and J by 5 bases, 12 bases remained unmatched. The CDR3 is 16 amino acids. The CDR3 DNA follows: TGTGCCAGCAGACCTCCAGCGGGGGAGAGAAACAATGAGCAGTTCTTC. The encoded protein is CASRPPAGERNNEQFF.

This clone was observed a few times. This chain joins TRBV5-4 and TRBJ1-2, with 9 bases fitting TRBD1. Trimming cost V 4 bases and J 2 bases; bases outside gene matches: 9. Germline CDR1 and CDR2: SGHNT and YYREEE (reference sequence). This CDR3 has 16 amino acids. CDR3 sequence: CASSPKAGTGNYGYTF. CDR3 sequence (DNA): TGTGCCAGCAGCCCGAAGGCCGGGACAGGGAACTATGGCTACACCTTC.

V and J are TRBV28 and TRBJ1-5, with 9 bases matching TRBD1. V shed 8 bases and J 3 bases; nucleotides not matched to a gene: 8. From germline, CDR1 is MDHEN and CDR2 SYDVKM. This CDR3 region has 15 residues. This CDR3 reads CASGPGQGVNQPQHF. DNA for the CDR3: TGTGCCAGCGGCCCGGGACAGGGCGTCAATCAGCCCCAGCATTTT.

The chain has TRBV2 and TRBJ2-5; D not resolved. CDR3 length: 11 residues. Germline V gives CDR1 SNHLY, CDR2 FYNNEI. Trimming left V 6 bases short and J 4 bases short, with 6 bases between. The CDR3 DNA reads TGTGCCAGCAGGGTAGCAGAGACCCAGTACTTC. Residues: CASRVAETQYF.

V is TRBV4-1 and J is TRBJ1-2; D possibly corresponds to TRBD1 (6 bases). The germline gives CDR1 MGHRA, CDR2 YSYEKL. The CDR3 has 16 residues. Trimming removed 1 base at V and 0 bases at J, with 12 bases between. The CDR3 is CASSQGYAGANYGYTF. The CDR3 DNA sequence: TGCGCCAGCAGCCAAGGTTACGCAGGGGCTAACTATGGCTACACCTTC.

V is TRBV10-3 and J is TRBJ2-3; D may be TRBD1 (5 bases). The germline CDR1 and CDR2 sequences are ENHRY and SYGVKD. There are 11 residues in the CDR3. Trimming stripped 4 bases from V and 6 bases from J, with 5 bases between. The CDR3 DNA sequence: TGTGCCATCAGTGGACAGGATACGCAGTATTTT. Its protein is CAISGQDTQYF.

The chain links TRBV7-9 to TRBJ1-2, with D tentatively TRBD1 (5 bases). Deletions cut 1 base from V and 1 base from J, with 7 bases between. The CDR3 length is 14 residues. Germline values: CDR1 SEHNR, CDR2 FQNEAQ (reference sequence). The CDR3 coding sequence is TGTGCCAGCAGCTTAGGCGGGGGTAACTATGGCTACACCTTC. It is translated as CASSLGGGNYGYTF.

This chain links TRBV7-3 with TRBJ2-3; 7 nucleotides align to TRBD2. The ends lost 5 bases at V and 2 bases at J; junction bases unmatched: 7. Germline assignment: CDR1 SGHTA and CDR2 FQGTGA. CDR3 length: 15 residues. The CDR3 loop reads CASSPGLVDTDTQYF. In DNA form, the CDR3 reads TGTGCCAGCAGCCCTGGACTAGTAGACACAGATACGCAGTATTTT.

This clone was recorded once. This chain links TRBV10-3 with TRBJ2-7, with 8 bases matching TRBD2. Germline CDR1 is ENHRY and CDR2 is SYGVKD. This CDR3 has 12 amino acids. The V gene end was trimmed by 6 bases and the J gene end by 8 bases; junction bases not matched to a gene: 6. CDR3 loop: CAIRAGVGKQYF. CDR3 nucleotides: TGTGCCATCAGAGCGGGGGTTGGCAAGCAGTACTTC.

The chain recombines TRBV28 with TRBJ1-2; perhaps TRBD1 as D (6 bases). The V end was cut by 6 bases, the J end by 5 bases, with 10 bases between. The CDR3 runs 12 residues. Germline lookup yields CDR1 MDHEN and CDR2 SYDVKM. The CDR3 is CASRTTGYGYTF. In DNA, the CDR3 is TGTGCCAGCAGGACCACAGGGTATGGCTACACCTTC.

The genes are TRBV7-2 and TRBJ2-2; 10 bases fit TRBD2. This CDR3 spans 16 amino acids. The ends lost 7 bases at V and 4 bases at J; junction bases unmatched: 9. In germline, CDR1 is SGHTA, CDR2 FQGNSA. CDR3 sequence reads: CASTVAGGRSTGELFF. The CDR3 coding sequence is TGTGCCAGCACCGTAGCGGGGGGTCGGAGCACCGGGGAGCTGTTTTTT.

This chain links TRBV7-2 with TRBJ2-5; D is possibly TRBD2 (5 bases). The CDR3 extends over 13 amino acids. Germline loops: CDR1 SGHTA, CDR2 FQGNSA. V lost 1 base and J 6 bases, leaving 9 bases between the germline ends. CDR3 residues: CASSLGGRQTQYF. CDR3 bases: TGTGCCAGCAGCTTAGGAGGGCGGCAGACCCAGTACTTC.

This chain connects TRBV7-2 to TRBJ1-2; D gene unclear. Trimming took off 1 base at V and 3 bases at J, with 12 bases between the two ends. CDR1 and CDR2 from the germline V gene are SGHTA and FQGNSA. The CDR3 length is 15 residues. CDR3 amino acids: CASSLDMGRDYGYTF. The CDR3 coding sequence is TGTGCCAGCAGCTTAGATATGGGGAGGGACTATGGCTACACCTTC.

This clone was counted only a few times. The chain uses TRBV9 and TRBJ2-1; 9 positions agree with TRBD2. Germline values: CDR1 SGDLS, CDR2 YYNGEE. The trim removed 10 bases at V and 8 bases at J, leaving 16 bases unmatched. The CDR3 has 15 amino acids. The CDR3 reads CASSLGGGVIYEQFF. The CDR3 DNA sequence: TGTGCCTCGTCTTTGGGCGGGGGGGTTATCTATGAGCAGTTCTTC.

V gene TRBV5-1 combines with J gene TRBJ2-5, with 8 bases fitting TRBD2. The CDR3 is 17 amino acids. Germline V gene data show CDR1 as SGHRS and CDR2 as YFSETQ. V shed 2 bases and J 3 bases; nucleotides not matched to a gene: 12. CDR3 DNA sequence: TGCGCCAGCAGCTTTTCGCAACCCGGCGGGGGGAAAGAGACCCAGTACTTC. Protein product: CASSFSQPGGGKETQYF.

This chain links TRBV6-1 with TRBJ2-7, with 8 bases fitting TRBD1. Germline V gene lookup returns CDR1 MNHNS and CDR2 SASEGT. The CDR3 has 15 residues. The V gene end was trimmed by 6 bases and the J gene end by 3 bases; junction bases not matched to a gene: 10. CDR3 coding DNA: TGTGCCAGCAGGGGTGGACAGGGTTCGTTCTACGAGCAGTACTTC. Encoded protein: CASRGGQGSFYEQYF.